This TCR beta chain originates from a study of graft-versus-host responses after intestinal transplantation. The V gene's germline CDR1 is SEHNR and CDR2 FQNEAQ (reference sequence). The V and J ends lost 0 bases and 3 bases respectively, with 5 bases between them. This CDR3 is built from 13 residues. Sequenced by immunoSEQ multiplex PCR; TCRdb stores in-frame clones only, minus some. The sample includes some 14,000 clones, around 70% of them seen just once. Graft tissue processing released intraepithelial and lamina propria lymphocytes. The receptor's source is a human patient who received an intestinal transplant, so some T cells may come from the graft donor. The specimen comprised ileum tissue, sampled around 690 days after intestinal transplantation. The chain has TRBV7-9 and TRBJ1-2, with a possible D match to TRBD1 (5 bases). The CDR3 sequence is CASSLAGDYGYTF. The CDR3 coding sequence is TGTGCCAGCAGCTTAGCAGGGGACTATGGCTACACCTTC.